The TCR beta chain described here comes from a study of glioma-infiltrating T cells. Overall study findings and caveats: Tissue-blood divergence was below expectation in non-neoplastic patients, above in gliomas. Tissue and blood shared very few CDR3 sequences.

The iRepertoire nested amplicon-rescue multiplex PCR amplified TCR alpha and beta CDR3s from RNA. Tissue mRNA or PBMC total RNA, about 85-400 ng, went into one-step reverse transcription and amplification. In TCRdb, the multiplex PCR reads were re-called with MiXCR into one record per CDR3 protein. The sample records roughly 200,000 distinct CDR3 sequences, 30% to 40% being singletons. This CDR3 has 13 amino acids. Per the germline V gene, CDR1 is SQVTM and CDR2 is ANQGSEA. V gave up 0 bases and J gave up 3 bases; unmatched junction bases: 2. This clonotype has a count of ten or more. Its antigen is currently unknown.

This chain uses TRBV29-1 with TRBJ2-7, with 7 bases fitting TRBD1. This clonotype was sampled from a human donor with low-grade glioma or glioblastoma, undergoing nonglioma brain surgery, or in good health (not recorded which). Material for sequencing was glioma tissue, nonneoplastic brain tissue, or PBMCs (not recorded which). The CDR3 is CSVEETGVYEQYF. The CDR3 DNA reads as TGCAGCGTTGAAGAAACAGGGGTCTACGAGCAGTACTTC.